Shown below are 12 T cell receptor beta chains from a single sample sequenced in a study of CD4 T cells in relation to SARS-CoV-2 and coronaviruses. TCRdb keeps only in-frame clones here, not all; method: immunoSEQ multiplex PCR. The sample has about 24,000 clones; around 76% are singletons. Before the COVID-19 pandemic, during about 2011-2019, CD4+ T cells were taken from unexposed donors. After nine to ten days of culture, CD4+ T cells were isolated. No antigen is known for these receptors. Sequenced material: CD4+ T cells from PBMCs, cultured in vitro. The receptor source for this set is a human donor in good health.

This clone occurred a few times. The rearrangement links TRBV18 to TRBJ2-7; the D is unclear. Germline-derived CDR1 and CDR2 are KGHSH and LQKENI. Trimming took off 2 bases at V and 7 bases at J, with 12 bases between the two ends. The CDR3 loop spans 13 amino acids. Here the CDR3 reads CASSPGRQWEQYF. CDR3 sequence (DNA): TGTGCCAGCTCACCAGGGCGGCAGTGGGAGCAGTACTTC.

This clone was recorded a few times. The chain employs TRBV11-2 and TRBJ2-7, with 9 bases aligning to TRBD2. With V trimmed by 5 bases and J by 3 bases, 8 bases remained unmatched. Germline CDR1 is SGHAT and CDR2 is FQNNGV. This CDR3 comprises 15 residues. The CDR3 sequence: CASSPSFSGGYEQYF. The CDR3 DNA follows: TGTGCCAGCAGCCCCTCTTTTAGCGGGGGCTACGAGCAGTACTTC.

The genes are TRBV18 and TRBJ1-5; tentative D call: TRBD1 (6 bases). V gave up 6 bases and J gave up 6 bases, with 21 bases separating them. There are 16 residues in the CDR3. Germline CDR1 is KGHSH and CDR2 is LQKENI. CDR3 in amino acids: CASSAGRSRGVQPQHF. The CDR3 DNA reads as TGTGCCAGCTCCGCCGGGCGTTCCAGGGGTGTTCAGCCCCAGCATTTT.

J is TRBJ1-4 and V is TRBV11-1, with 10 bases fitting TRBD1. Per the germline V gene, CDR1 is SGHAT and CDR2 is FQDESV (reference sequence). This CDR3 region has 15 residues. V was clipped by 5 bases and J by 6 bases; unmatched bases: 6. CDR3 DNA: TGTGCCAGCAGCAGTACCGGGACAGGGGATGAAAAACTGTTTTTT. It is translated as CASSSTGTGDEKLFF.

The V call is TRBV20-1, the J call TRBJ1-5; D not certain. Germline CDR1 DFQATT, CDR2 SNEGSKA (reference sequence). Trimming took 3 bases from V and 5 from J, leaving 8 bases between them. This CDR3 has 12 amino acids. The CDR3 DNA follows: TGCAGTGCTAGTCGCCGGGATCAGCCCCAGCATTTT. Its protein product is CSASRRDQPQHF.

This sequence joins TRBV9 and TRBJ2-7, with 8 bases identical to TRBD2. Trimming took 2 bases from V and 4 from J; bases not matched to a gene: 5. CDR3 length: 14 residues. Germline values: CDR1 SGDLS, CDR2 YYNGEE. CDR3 amino acids: CASSVGGARYEQYF. DNA of the CDR3: TGTGCCAGCAGCGTCGGGGGGGCGCGATACGAGCAGTACTTC. The full variable domain, completed using reference TRBV9 and TRBJ2-7, is DSGVTQTPKHLITATGQRVTLRCSPRSGDLSVYWYQQSLDQGLQFLIQYYNGEERAKGNILERFSAQQFPDLHSELNLSSLELGDSALYFCASSVGGARYEQYFGPGTRLTVT.

This clone was seen a few times. This rearrangement joins TRBV2 to TRBJ2-1; D is possibly TRBD2 (7 bases). The germline CDR1 and CDR2 sequences are SNHLY and FYNNEI. This CDR3 contains 14 residues. Trimming shortened V by 4 bases and J by 7 bases, and 14 bases separated the two germline ends. The CDR3 region has the DNA TGTGCCAGCAGTGTAGAGGGAGGGGGGAATGAGCAGTTCTTC. Protein: CASSVEGGGNEQFF.

The CDR3, as DNA: TGTGCCAGCAGCTTAGACAGGCCCGAGCAGTACTTC. Translating it yields CASSLDRPEQYF. The chain uses TRBV7-9 and TRBJ2-7; D possibly corresponds to TRBD1 (5 bases). The V gene's germline CDR1 is SEHNR and CDR2 FQNEAQ (reference sequence). Trimming shortened V by 1 base and J by 6 bases, and 7 bases separated the two germline ends. This CDR3 spans 12 amino acids.

The gene calls are TRBV19 and TRBJ2-5, with D unresolved. Germline V CDR1 and CDR2: LNHDA, SQIVND (reference sequence). V lost 2 bases and J lost 0, with 4 bases in between. The CDR3 length is 13 residues. The CDR3 DNA follows: TGTGCCAGTAGTATACAGGACCAAGAGACCCAGTACTTC. This gives the protein CASSIQDQETQYF.

This clone was detected only a few times. The V and J genes are TRBV5-1 and TRBJ1-2; D is unclear. Per the germline V gene, CDR1 is SGHRS and CDR2 is YFSETQ. This CDR3 region has 14 residues. Trimming removed 0 bases from V and 8 bases from J, with 14 bases in between. The CDR3 here is CASSLAAASRGYTF. CDR3 sequence (DNA): TGCGCCAGCAGCTTGGCCGCAGCTTCTCGGGGCTACACCTTC.

The genes are TRBV7-2 and TRBJ1-1; possible D gene TRBD1, 5 bases. Deletions cut 5 bases from V and 1 base from J, with 14 bases between. Germline V gene lookup returns CDR1 SGHTA and CDR2 FQGNSA. The CDR3 spans 15 residues. The DNA for the CDR3 is TGTGCCAGCAGCCCCCGCGGGGCCGAGAACACTGAAGCTTTCTTT. It codes for CASSPRGAENTEAFF.

This clone appeared a few times. The V gene is TRBV7-3, the J gene TRBJ2-7; possibly TRBD2 for D (6 bases). In germline, CDR1 is SGHTA, CDR2 FQGTGA. The germline V and J ends were trimmed by 1 base and 0 bases, with 10 bases remaining between them. The CDR3 is 15 amino acids. The CDR3 loop is CASSLSGASSYEQYF. The CDR3 region has the DNA TGTGCCAGCAGCTTAAGCGGGGCGAGCTCCTACGAGCAGTACTTC.